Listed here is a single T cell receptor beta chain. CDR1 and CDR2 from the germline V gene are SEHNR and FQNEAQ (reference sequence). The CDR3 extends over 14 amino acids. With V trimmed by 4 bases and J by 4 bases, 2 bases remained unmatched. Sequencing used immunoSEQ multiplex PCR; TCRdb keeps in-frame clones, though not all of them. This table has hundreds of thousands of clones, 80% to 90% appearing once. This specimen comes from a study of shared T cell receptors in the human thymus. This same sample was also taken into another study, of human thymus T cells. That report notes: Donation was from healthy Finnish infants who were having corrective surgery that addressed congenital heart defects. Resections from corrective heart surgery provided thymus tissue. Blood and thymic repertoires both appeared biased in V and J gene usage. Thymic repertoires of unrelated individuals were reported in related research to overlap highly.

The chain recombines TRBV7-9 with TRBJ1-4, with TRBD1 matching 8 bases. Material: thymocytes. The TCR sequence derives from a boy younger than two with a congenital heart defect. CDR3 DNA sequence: TGTGCCAGCAGCTCCGACAGGGGTAATGAAAAACTGTTTTTT. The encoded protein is CASSSDRGNEKLFF.